Included here is one T cell receptor beta chain sequence, with context. Its antigen is not known. The PCR had 60 Vbeta and 13 Jbeta primers. Sequencing was performed with immunoSEQ multiplex PCR; in TCRdb, only in-frame clones are kept and a portion is missing. This table holds tens of thousands of clones, 80% found once. This entry is derived from a study of cytomegalovirus exposure and HLA in healthy donors. Study results and limitations: Clonal expansion was found to be greater in HLA-associated TCR beta chains than in equally common others in a later analysis. Differences between HLA loci emerged in a later analysis of TCR association rates, with DRB1 most and HLA-C fewest. In an earlier analysis, most TCR beta V segments were productive about 87% or about 30% of the time.

V shed 6 bases, J shed 6 bases, and the junction held 8 bases outside the gene matches. Looked up from germline, CDR1 is MNHEY and CDR2 is SVGAGI. This CDR3 comprises 15 residues. Source material: PBMCs. The V and J genes are TRBV6-5 and TRBJ2-3; TRBD2 matches at 11 bases. This clonotype was sampled from a man between 50 and 59 years old in good health and CMV-seropositive. The CDR3 DNA is TGTGCCAGCAGGACTAGCGGGATACTCTTTGATACGCAGTATTTT. It encodes CASRTSGILFDTQYF.